Listed here are 12 T cell receptor beta chains from one sample, sequenced in a study of identical twins. TCRdb itself ran the 5' RACE reads through MiXCR, one entry per CDR3 protein. The sample holds nearly 900,000 distinct CDR3 sequences; 9% to 15% are singletons and the top ten take about 1.6%. These data also formed part of another study, on yellow fever vaccine responses in identical twins.

The sample taken for sequencing was PBMCs. These receptors came from a woman aged 18-35 years in good health.

This sequence joins TRBV4-1 and TRBJ2-7, with 8 bases fitting TRBD2. V gave up 4 bases and J gave up 1 base; unmatched junction bases: 9. The germline CDR1 and CDR2 sequences are MGHRA and YSYEKL. This CDR3 contains 16 residues. This CDR3 is CASSRNQGLGSYEQYF. The CDR3 DNA is TGCGCCAGCAGCCGTAATCAGGGACTAGGATCCTACGAGCAGTACTTC.

This clonotype turned up a few times. This chain connects TRBV6-5 to TRBJ1-1; D may be TRBD1 (5 bases). This CDR3 has 15 amino acids. Germline V gene data show CDR1 as MNHEY and CDR2 as SVGAGI. Trimming removed 4 bases at V and 1 base at J, with 13 bases between. The CDR3 region is CASSFSRGPNTEAFF. In DNA form, the CDR3 reads TGTGCCAGCAGTTTCAGTCGGGGCCCGAACACTGAAGCTTTCTTT.

This sequence joins TRBV20-1 and TRBJ1-6, with D possibly matching TRBD1 (5 bases). In germline, CDR1 is DFQATT, CDR2 SNEGSKA (reference sequence). CDR3 length equals 15 residues. V was pared by 8 bases and J by 5 bases, with 19 bases between. CDR3 sequence (DNA): TGCAGTACCACAAAGGACCAGACAGATAATTCACCCCTCCACTTT. Protein product: CSTTKDQTDNSPLHF.

This clonotype has only a few counts. Germline is not matched at one junction end, which may reflect a read error. This chain uses TRBV6-1 with TRBJ1-1; TRBD1 aligns across 7 bases. This CDR3 region has 17 residues. Looked up from germline, CDR1 is MNHNS and CDR2 is SASEGT. CDR3 nucleotides: TGTGCCAGCAGACGAAAACGTCCGGGACAGTCGAACACTGAAGCCTTCTTT. Protein: CASRRKRPGQSNTEAFF.

The chain joins TRBV28 to TRBJ2-5; tentatively, D is TRBD1 (6 bases). The CDR3 extends over 19 amino acids. Germline assignment: CDR1 MDHEN and CDR2 SYDVKM. V shed 6 bases and J shed 2 bases, with 28 bases lying between them. This chain's CDR3 is CASSSNQGRFGPYQETQYF. Written as DNA, the CDR3 is TGTGCCAGCAGCTCAAATCAGGGGCGTTTCGGCCCATATCAAGAGACCCAGTACTTC.

The chain couples TRBV10-3 to TRBJ2-5; TRBD1 agrees at 8 bases. The CDR3 sequence is 13 residues long. V was pared by 4 bases and J by 4 bases, with 2 bases of the junction left unmatched. The germline V gene has CDR1 ENHRY and CDR2 SYGVKD. The CDR3 loop is CAISGQGRETQYF. In DNA, the CDR3 is TGTGCCATCAGTGGACAGGGGAGAGAGACCCAGTACTTC.

This chain connects TRBV5-5 to TRBJ2-2; the match to TRBD2 covers 9 bases. Germline V gene lookup returns CDR1 SGHKS and CDR2 YYEKEE (reference sequence). V lost 2 bases, J lost 4 bases, and 6 bases stayed unmatched. The CDR3 is 16 residues long. CDR3 loop: CASSFSSGALTGELFF. The CDR3 coding sequence is TGTGCCAGCAGCTTTTCTAGCGGGGCCCTCACCGGGGAGCTGTTTTTT.

Many counts were recorded for this clonotype. The chain couples TRBV6-1 to TRBJ2-7; 7 nucleotides align to TRBD2. With 2 bases clipped from V and 3 bases from J, the junction kept 7 bases outside the gene matches. Germline CDR1 is MNHNS and CDR2 is SASEGT. The CDR3 has 15 residues. The CDR3 is CASSESASGNYEQYV. In DNA, the CDR3 is TGTGCCAGCAGTGAATCGGCGAGCGGGAACTACGAGCAGTACGTC.

This clonotype was picked up many times. This chain connects TRBV12-3 or TRBV12-4 to TRBJ2-1, with TRBD2 matching over 9 bases. With V trimmed by 5 bases and J by 7 bases, 9 bases remained unmatched. CDR3 size: 15 residues. The DNA of the CDR3 is TGTGCCAGCAGTCCCGTAGCGGGAGTGGGAAATGAGCAGTTCTTC. It yields the protein CASSPVAGVGNEQFF.

The rearrangement links TRBV3-1 to TRBJ2-1; D is unclear. Per germline, CDR1 LGHDT and CDR2 YNNKEL (reference sequence). The CDR3 has 12 residues. Trimming cost V 1 base and J 9 bases, with 7 bases left between them. CDR3 in DNA: TGTGCCAGCAGCCAAGCCGCGTTTGAGCAGTTCTTC. Translated: CASSQAAFEQFF.

This clonotype was detected many times. The chain combines TRBV10-2 with TRBJ1-1; 8 positions agree with TRBD1. Germline lookup yields CDR1 WSHSY and CDR2 SAAADI. The CDR3 runs to 16 residues. Germline trimming cut 6 bases from V and 1 base from J; bases unmatched to any gene: 10. The CDR3 region is CASRADRGSGNTEAFF. CDR3 bases: TGCGCCAGCAGAGCCGACAGGGGAAGTGGGAACACTGAAGCTTTCTTT.

This clonotype was recorded a few times. The V gene is TRBV7-9, the J gene TRBJ2-1, with D hard to call. CDR3 size: 15 residues. The germline V gene has CDR1 SEHNR and CDR2 FQNEAQ (reference sequence). Between the trimmed V and J ends, which lost 2 bases and 2 bases, there was a span of 10 bases. The CDR3 DNA reads TGTGCCAGCAGCTTATCACAGCCTACCTACAATGAGCAGTTCTTC. Translating gives CASSLSQPTYNEQFF.